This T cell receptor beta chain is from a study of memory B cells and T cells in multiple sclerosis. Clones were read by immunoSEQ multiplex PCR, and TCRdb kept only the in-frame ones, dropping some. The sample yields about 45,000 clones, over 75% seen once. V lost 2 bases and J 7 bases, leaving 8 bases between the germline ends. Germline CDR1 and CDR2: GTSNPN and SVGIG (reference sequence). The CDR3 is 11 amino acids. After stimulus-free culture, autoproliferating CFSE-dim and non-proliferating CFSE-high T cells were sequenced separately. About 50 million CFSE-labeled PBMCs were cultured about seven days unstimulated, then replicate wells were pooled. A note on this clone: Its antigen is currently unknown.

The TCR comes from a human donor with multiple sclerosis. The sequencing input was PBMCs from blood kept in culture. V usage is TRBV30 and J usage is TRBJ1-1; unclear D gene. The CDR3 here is CAWSTSGEAFF. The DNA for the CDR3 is TGTGCCTGGAGTACCTCGGGTGAAGCTTTCTTT.